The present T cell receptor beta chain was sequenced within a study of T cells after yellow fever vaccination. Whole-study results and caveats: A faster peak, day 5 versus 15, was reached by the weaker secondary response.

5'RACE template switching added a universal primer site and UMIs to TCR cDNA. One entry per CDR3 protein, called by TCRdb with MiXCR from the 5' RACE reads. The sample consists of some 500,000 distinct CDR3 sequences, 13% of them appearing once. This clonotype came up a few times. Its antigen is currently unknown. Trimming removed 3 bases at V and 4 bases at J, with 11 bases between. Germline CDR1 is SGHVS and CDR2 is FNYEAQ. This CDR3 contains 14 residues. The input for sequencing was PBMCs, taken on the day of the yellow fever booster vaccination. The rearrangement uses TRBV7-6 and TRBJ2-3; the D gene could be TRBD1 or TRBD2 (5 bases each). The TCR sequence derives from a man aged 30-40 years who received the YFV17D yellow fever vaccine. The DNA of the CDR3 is TGTGCCAGCAGCTTTGGGGACGGGCCAGATACGCAGTATTTT. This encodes CASSFGDGPDTQYF.